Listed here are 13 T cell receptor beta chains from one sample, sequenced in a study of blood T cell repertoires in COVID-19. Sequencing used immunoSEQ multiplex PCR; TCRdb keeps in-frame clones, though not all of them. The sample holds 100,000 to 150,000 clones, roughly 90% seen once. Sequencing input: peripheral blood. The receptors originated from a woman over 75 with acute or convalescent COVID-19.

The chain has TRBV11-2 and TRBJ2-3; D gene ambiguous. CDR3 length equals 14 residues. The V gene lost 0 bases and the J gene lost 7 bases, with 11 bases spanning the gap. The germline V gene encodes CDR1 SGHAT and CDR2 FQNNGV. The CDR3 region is CASSLDQFANTQYF. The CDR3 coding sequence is TGTGCCAGCAGCTTAGATCAGTTTGCAAATACGCAGTATTTT.

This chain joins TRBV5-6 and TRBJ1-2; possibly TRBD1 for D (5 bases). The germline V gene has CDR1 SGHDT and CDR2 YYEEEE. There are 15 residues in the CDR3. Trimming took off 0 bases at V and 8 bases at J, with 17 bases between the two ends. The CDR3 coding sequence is TGTGCCAGCAGCTTGGCCGGTCAGGCAGGGATCGGCTACACCTTC. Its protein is CASSLAGQAGIGYTF.

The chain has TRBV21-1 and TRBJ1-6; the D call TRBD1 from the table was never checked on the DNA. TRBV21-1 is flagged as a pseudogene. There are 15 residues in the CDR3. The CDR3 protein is CASSIYRVSNSPLHF. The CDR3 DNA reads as TGTGCCAGCAGCATCTACAGGGTGAGTAATTCACCCCTCCACTTT.

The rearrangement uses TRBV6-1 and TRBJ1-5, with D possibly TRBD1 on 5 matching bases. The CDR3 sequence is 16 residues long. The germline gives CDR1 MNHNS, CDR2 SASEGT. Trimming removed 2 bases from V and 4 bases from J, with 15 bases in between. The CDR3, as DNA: TGTGCCAGCAGTGAATCCGCCAGGGTAAGAAATCAGCCCCAGCATTTT. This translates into CASSESARVRNQPQHF.

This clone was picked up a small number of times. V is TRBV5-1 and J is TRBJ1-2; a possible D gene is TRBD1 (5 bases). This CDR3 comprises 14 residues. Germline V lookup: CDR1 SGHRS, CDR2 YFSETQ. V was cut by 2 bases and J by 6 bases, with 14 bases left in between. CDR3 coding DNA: TGCGCCAGCAGCTTTCAGGGTGTGAAAGATGGCTACACCTTC. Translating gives CASSFQGVKDGYTF.

CDR3 sequence (DNA): TGTGCCAGCAGTTATGACAGACAGAGCTCTGGAAACACCATATATTTT. It codes for CASSYDRQSSGNTIYF. V gene TRBV6-5 combines with J gene TRBJ1-3, with D perhaps matching TRBD1 (5 bases). This CDR3 region has 16 residues. Germline CDR1 reads MNHEY; CDR2 reads SVGAGI. Trimming left V 3 bases short and J 0 bases short, with 12 bases between.

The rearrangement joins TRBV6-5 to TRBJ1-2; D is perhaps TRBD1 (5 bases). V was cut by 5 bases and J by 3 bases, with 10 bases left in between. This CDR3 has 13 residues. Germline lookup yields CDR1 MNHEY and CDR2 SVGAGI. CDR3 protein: CASSKTDYYGYTF. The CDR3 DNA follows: TGTGCCAGCAGTAAGACAGACTACTATGGCTACACCTTC.

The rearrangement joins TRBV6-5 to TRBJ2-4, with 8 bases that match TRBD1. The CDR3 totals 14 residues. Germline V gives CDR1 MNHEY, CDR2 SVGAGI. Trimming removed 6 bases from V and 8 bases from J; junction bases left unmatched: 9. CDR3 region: CASSLDRARDIQYF. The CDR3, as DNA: TGTGCCAGCAGCCTGGACAGGGCTCGGGACATTCAGTACTTC.

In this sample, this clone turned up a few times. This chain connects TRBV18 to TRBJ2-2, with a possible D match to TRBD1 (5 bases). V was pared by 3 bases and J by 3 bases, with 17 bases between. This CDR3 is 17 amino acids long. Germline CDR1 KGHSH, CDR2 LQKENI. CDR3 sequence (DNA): TGTGCCAGCTCACCTTGGGCTGGGCAGGGATACACCGGGGAGCTGTTTTTT. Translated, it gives CASSPWAGQGYTGELFF.

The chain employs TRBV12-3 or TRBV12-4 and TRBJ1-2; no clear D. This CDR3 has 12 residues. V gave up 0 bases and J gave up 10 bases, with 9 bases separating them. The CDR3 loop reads CASSLAPGPYTF. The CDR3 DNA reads TGTGCCAGCAGTTTAGCGCCAGGCCCCTACACCTTC.

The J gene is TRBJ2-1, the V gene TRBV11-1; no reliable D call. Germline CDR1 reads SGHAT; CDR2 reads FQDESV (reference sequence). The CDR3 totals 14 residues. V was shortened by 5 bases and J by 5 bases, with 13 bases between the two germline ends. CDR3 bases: TGTGCCAGCAGCCCAATACCGCGGAACAATGAGCAGTTCTTC. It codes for CASSPIPRNNEQFF.

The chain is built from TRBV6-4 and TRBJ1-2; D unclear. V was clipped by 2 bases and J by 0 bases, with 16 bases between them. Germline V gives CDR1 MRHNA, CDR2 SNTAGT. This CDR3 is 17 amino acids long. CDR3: CASSDARVFRANYGYTF. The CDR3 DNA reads TGTGCCAGCAGTGACGCCCGGGTGTTCCGGGCTAACTATGGCTACACCTTC.

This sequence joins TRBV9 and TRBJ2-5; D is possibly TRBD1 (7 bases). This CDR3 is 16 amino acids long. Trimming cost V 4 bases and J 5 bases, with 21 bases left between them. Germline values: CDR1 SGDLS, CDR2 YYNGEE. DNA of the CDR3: TGTGCCAGCAGCCTAAGGATGGGACAGACTAGTGAGACCCAGTACTTC. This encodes CASSLRMGQTSETQYF.